This T cell receptor beta chain was sequenced during a study of blood T cell repertoires in COVID-19. Study as a whole: Italy, Spain and the United States were the sources of the convalescent and acute COVID-19 samples. In each case, the material was cDNA or gDNA derived from T cells, B-cell-depleted T cells, or PBMCs.

As handled by the study authors: Reference gene primer amplification in the assay estimated nucleated cell counts. Only in-frame clones appear in the TCRdb table, and some are missing; sequencing was by immunoSEQ multiplex PCR. The V and J calls and clone size come from that table; D and trimming were worked out from the DNA. The table records 130,000 or so clones, 85% to 90% of them present only once. Germline V CDR1 and CDR2: LGHNA, YSLEER. The junction had 11 bases not matched to a gene; V was cut back by 3 bases and J by 9 bases. The CDR3 length is 15 residues. V gene TRBV4-3 combines with J gene TRBJ2-1; 7 positions agree with TRBD1. This receptor was identified in a human donor in a cohort sampled during active COVID-19. Source material: peripheral blood. The CDR3 DNA sequence: TGCGCCAGCAGCCAGGGACAGCCGGGCTTTGGTGAGCAGTTCTTC. This encodes CASSQGQPGFGEQFF.